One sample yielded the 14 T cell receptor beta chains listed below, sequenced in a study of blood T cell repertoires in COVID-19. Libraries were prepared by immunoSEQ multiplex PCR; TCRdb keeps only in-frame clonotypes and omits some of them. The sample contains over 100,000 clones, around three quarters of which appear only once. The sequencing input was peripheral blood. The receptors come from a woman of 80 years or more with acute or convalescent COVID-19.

CDR3 sequence reads: CASSHDSRGQPQHF. For the CDR3, the DNA is TGTGCCAGCAGCCACGACAGCAGGGGACAGCCCCAGCATTTT. This chain joins TRBV4-2 and TRBJ1-5, with D perhaps matching TRBD1 (6 bases). CDR1 is LGHNA, CDR2 YNFKEQ, per germline. V lost 3 bases, J lost 7 bases, and 13 bases lay in between. The CDR3 loop spans 14 amino acids.

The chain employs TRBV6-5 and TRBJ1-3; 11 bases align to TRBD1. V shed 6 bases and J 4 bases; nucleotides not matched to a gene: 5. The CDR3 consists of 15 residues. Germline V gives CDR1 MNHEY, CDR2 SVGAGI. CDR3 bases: TGTGCCAGCAGGACAAGGACAGGGGGCGGAAACACCATATATTTT. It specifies CASRTRTGGGNTIYF.

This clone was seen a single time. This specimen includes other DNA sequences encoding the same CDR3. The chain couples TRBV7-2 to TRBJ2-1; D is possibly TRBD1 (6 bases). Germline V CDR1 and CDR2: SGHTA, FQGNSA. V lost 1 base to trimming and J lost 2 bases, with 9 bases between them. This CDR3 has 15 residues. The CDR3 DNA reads TGTGCCAGCAGCTTAGAAGGACAGACCTACAATGAGCAGTTCTTC. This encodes CASSLEGQTYNEQFF.

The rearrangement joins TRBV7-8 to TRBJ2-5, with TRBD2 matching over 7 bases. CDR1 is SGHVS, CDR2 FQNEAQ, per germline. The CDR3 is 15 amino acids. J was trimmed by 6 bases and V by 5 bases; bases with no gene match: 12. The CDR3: CASSLEGLVLKTQYF. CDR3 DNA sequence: TGTGCCAGCAGCCTAGAAGGACTAGTCCTTAAGACCCAGTACTTC.

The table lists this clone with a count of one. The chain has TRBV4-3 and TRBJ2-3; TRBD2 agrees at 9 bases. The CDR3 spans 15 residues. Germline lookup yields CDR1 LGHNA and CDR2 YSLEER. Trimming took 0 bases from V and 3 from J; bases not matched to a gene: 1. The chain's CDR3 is CASSQDAGGTDTQYF. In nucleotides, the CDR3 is TGCGCCAGCAGCCAAGATGCGGGAGGGACAGATACGCAGTATTTT.

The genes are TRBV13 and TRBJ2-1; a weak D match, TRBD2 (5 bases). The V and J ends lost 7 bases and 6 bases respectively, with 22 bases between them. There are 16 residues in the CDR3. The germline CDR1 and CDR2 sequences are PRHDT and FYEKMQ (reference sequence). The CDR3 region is CASTSWGAQRFNEQFF. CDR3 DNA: TGTGCCAGCACTTCTTGGGGAGCACAACGATTCAATGAGCAGTTCTTC.

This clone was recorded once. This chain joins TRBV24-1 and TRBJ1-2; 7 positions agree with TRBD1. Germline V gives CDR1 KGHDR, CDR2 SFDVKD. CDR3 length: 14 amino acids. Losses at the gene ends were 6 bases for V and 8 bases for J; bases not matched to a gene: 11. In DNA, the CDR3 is TGTGCCACCAGTACTCATACAGGGGCGCGGGGCTACACCTTC. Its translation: CATSTHTGARGYTF.

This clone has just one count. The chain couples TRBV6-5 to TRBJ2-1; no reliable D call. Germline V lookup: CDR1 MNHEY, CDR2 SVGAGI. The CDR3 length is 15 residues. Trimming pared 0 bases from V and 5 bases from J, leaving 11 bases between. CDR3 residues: CASSYSRPAHNEQFF. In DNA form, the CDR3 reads TGTGCCAGCAGTTACTCGAGGCCAGCCCACAATGAGCAGTTCTTC.

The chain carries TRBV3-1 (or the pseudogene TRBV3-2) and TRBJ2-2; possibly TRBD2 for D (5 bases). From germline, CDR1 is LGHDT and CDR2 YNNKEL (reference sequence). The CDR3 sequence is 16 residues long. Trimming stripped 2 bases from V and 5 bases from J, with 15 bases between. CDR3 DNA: TGTGCCAGCAGCCAATCAAGCCCACTAGGAACCGGGGAGCTGTTTTTT. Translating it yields CASSQSSPLGTGELFF.

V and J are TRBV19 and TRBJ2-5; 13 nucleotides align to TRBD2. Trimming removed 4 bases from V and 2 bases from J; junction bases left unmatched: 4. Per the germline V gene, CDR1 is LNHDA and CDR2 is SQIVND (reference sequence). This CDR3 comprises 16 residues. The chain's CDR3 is CASSTRTSGGQETQYF. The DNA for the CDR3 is TGTGCCAGTAGTACCCGGACTAGCGGGGGACAAGAGACCCAGTACTTC.

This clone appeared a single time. CDR3 in amino acids: CASSLGPQETQYF. As DNA, the CDR3 is TGCGCCAGCAGCTTGGGGCCGCAAGAGACCCAGTACTTC. The genes are TRBV5-1 and TRBJ2-5; D remains ambiguous. Germline V gives CDR1 SGHRS, CDR2 YFSETQ. This CDR3 has 13 amino acids. V was trimmed by 0 bases and J by 2 bases, leaving 5 bases between them.

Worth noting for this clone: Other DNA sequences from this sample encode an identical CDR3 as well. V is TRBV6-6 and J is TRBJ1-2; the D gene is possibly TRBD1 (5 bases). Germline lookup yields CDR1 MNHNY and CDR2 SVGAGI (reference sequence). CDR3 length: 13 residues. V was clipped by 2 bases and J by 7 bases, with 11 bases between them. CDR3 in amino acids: CASSYEGAGGYTF. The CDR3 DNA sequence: TGTGCCAGCAGTTACGAAGGGGCTGGTGGCTACACCTTC.

CDR3 amino acids: CASTLQGAGTEAFF. In nucleotides, the CDR3 is TGCGCCAGCACCCTACAGGGGGCAGGAACTGAAGCTTTCTTT. This chain connects TRBV5-1 to TRBJ1-1; 9 nucleotides match TRBD1. In germline, CDR1 is SGHRS, CDR2 YFSETQ. Trimming at V came to 6 bases and at J to 5 bases, leaving 8 bases not matched to a gene. This CDR3 comprises 14 residues.

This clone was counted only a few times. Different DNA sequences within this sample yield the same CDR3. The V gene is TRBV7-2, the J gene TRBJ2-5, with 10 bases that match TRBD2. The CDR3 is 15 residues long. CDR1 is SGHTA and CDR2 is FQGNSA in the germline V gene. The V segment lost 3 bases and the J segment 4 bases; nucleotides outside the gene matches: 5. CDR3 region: CASSFQRGGGETQYF. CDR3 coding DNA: TGTGCCAGCAGCTTCCAGCGGGGGGGAGGAGAGACCCAGTACTTC.